These 19 T cell receptor beta chains were sequenced from one sample in a study of blood T cell repertoires in COVID-19. Profiling relied on immunoSEQ multiplex PCR, and the TCRdb table lists in-frame clones only, not all of them. This sample carries 200,000 to 300,000 clones, 70% to 90% of them seen once, and the ten largest clones take approximately 5.3%. Sequenced sample: peripheral blood. Receptor source: a woman aged 60 to 75 with COVID-19, enrolled during active disease.

The genes are TRBV19 and TRBJ2-7; 8 bases agree with TRBD1. Germline V CDR1 and CDR2: LNHDA, SQIVND (reference sequence). The CDR3 is 15 residues long. V shed 3 bases, J shed 7 bases, and the junction held 11 bases outside the gene matches. CDR3 amino acids: CASSIARTGLSEQYF. The CDR3, as DNA: TGTGCCAGTAGTATTGCCCGGACAGGGTTGAGTGAGCAGTACTTC.

The V call is TRBV1, the J call TRBJ2-7; the DNA was not compared with TRBD1, the D call given in the table. TRBV1 has pseudogene status. This CDR3 has 14 amino acids. CDR3 residues: CTSSAAGTVYEQYF. CDR3 nucleotide sequence: TGCACCAGCAGCGCCGCCGGGACAGTCTACGAGCAGTACTTC.

CDR3 in amino acids: CATSDPEVSGIGEQFF. DNA of the CDR3: TGTGCCACCAGTGATCCCGAGGTAAGCGGGATCGGTGAGCAGTTCTTC. The chain carries TRBV24-1 and TRBJ2-1; TRBD2 aligns across 7 bases. CDR1 KGHDR and CDR2 SFDVKD come from the germline V gene. J gave up 9 bases and V 3 bases, and 13 bases lay outside the gene matches. This CDR3 spans 16 amino acids.

On this clone itself: Different DNA sequences within this sample yield the same CDR3. The chain employs TRBV18 and TRBJ2-2; 10 bases fit TRBD2. The trim removed 4 bases at V and 1 base at J, leaving 0 bases unmatched. Per germline, CDR1 KGHSH and CDR2 LQKENI. This CDR3 has 15 amino acids. The CDR3: CASSRTSGNTGELFF. The DNA for the CDR3 is TGTGCCAGCTCACGGACTAGCGGGAACACCGGGGAGCTGTTTTTT.

The chain links TRBV5-6 to TRBJ2-5; D remains unclear. Germline CDR1 reads SGHDT; CDR2 reads YYEEEE. Trimming cost V 0 bases and J 5 bases, with 17 bases left between them. The CDR3 is 16 residues long. The CDR3 is CASSLVVSPAVETQYF. In nucleotides, the CDR3 is TGTGCCAGCAGCTTGGTTGTTAGCCCCGCGGTGGAGACCCAGTACTTC.

The gene calls are TRBV2 and TRBJ2-1; 8 bases are shared with TRBD2. This CDR3 contains 15 residues. V was clipped by 7 bases and J by 2 bases; unmatched bases: 7. Looked up from germline, CDR1 is SNHLY and CDR2 is FYNNEI. CDR3 bases: TGTGCCAGCATCCCAGCGGGAGATCCCTACAATGAGCAGTTCTTC. Its protein product is CASIPAGDPYNEQFF.

The CDR3 region has the DNA TGCGCCAGCAGTGACCCGACCGGGACTAGCTGGGAGACCCAGTACTTC. It codes for CASSDPTGTSWETQYF. V and J are TRBV10-2 and TRBJ2-5; 9 nucleotides line up with TRBD2. The germline V gene has CDR1 WSHSY and CDR2 SAAADI. V shed 3 bases, J shed 5 bases, and the junction held 10 bases outside the gene matches. CDR3 length equals 16 residues.

A word on this clone: Other DNA sequences in this specimen translate into the identical CDR3. The chain carries TRBV28 and TRBJ2-7; TRBD1 matches 11 bases. Germline V lookup: CDR1 MDHEN, CDR2 SYDVKM. Losses at the gene ends were 4 bases for V and 5 bases for J; bases not matched to a gene: 10. This CDR3 region has 16 residues. CDR3 amino acids: CASSSLGGQGEHEQYF. The CDR3 DNA reads as TGTGCCAGCAGTTCTTTAGGGGGACAGGGGGAACACGAGCAGTACTTC.

This clone was seen just once. The chain is built from TRBV19 and TRBJ1-5; D might be TRBD1 (6 bases). There are 14 residues in the CDR3. Germline-derived CDR1 and CDR2 are LNHDA and SQIVND (reference sequence). V lost 4 bases to trimming and J lost 3 bases, with 10 bases between them. In nucleotides, the CDR3 is TGTGCCAGTAGTAAAACAGGGATCAATCAGCCCCAGCATTTT. Its protein is CASSKTGINQPQHF.

This clone occurred once. The J gene is TRBJ2-5, the V gene TRBV5-6, with no clear D. The germline V gene has CDR1 SGHDT and CDR2 YYEEEE. This CDR3 spans 15 amino acids. V lost 4 bases and J 4 bases, leaving 17 bases between the germline ends. CDR3 sequence: CASSVRRLGGETQYF. In nucleotides, the CDR3 is TGTGCCAGCAGCGTGAGGCGGCTGGGTGGAGAGACCCAGTACTTC. The full variable domain, in which reference TRBV5-6 and TRBJ2-5 provide the parts outside the CDR3, is DAGVTQSPTHLIKTRGQQVTLRCSPKSGHDTVSWYQQALGQGPQFIFQYYEEEERQRGNFPDRFSGHQFPNYSSELNVNALLLGDSALYLCASSVRRLGGETQYFGPGTRLLVL.

This clone was observed at least ten times. The gene calls are TRBV5-6 and TRBJ1-5, with D tentatively TRBD1 (6 bases). Germline loops: CDR1 SGHDT, CDR2 YYEEEE. V lost 1 base and J lost 9, with 14 bases in between. The CDR3 contains 14 residues. The CDR3 DNA is TGTGCCAGCAGCTTGCAGGGGCCCGGATCGCCCCAGCATTTT. It translates to CASSLQGPGSPQHF.

The J gene is TRBJ2-7, the V gene TRBV7-2, with 9 bases identical to TRBD2. The germline V gene has CDR1 SGHTA and CDR2 FQGNSA. V was pared by 5 bases and J by 3 bases, with 8 bases of the junction left unmatched. The CDR3 is made up of 15 amino acids. CDR3: CASSERTSAYYEQYF. The CDR3, as DNA: TGTGCCAGCAGCGAGAGGACTAGCGCCTACTACGAGCAGTACTTC. Drawing the rest from reference TRBV7-2 and TRBJ2-7, the complete variable domain is GAGVSQSPSNKVTEKGKDVELRCDPISGHTALYWYRQSLGQGLEFLIYFQGNSAPDKSGLPSDRFSAERTGGSVSTLTIQRTQQEDSAVYLCASSERTSAYYEQYFGPGTRLTVT.

The chain recombines TRBV5-1 with TRBJ1-2, with TRBD1 identical over 9 bases. CDR3 length: 14 amino acids. V lost 4 bases to trimming and J lost 7 bases; unmatched junction nucleotides: 8. Germline V gene data show CDR1 as SGHRS and CDR2 as YFSETQ. The CDR3 DNA is TGCGCCAGCAGCCAACAGGGGGCAATACGTGGCTACACCTTC. This codes for CASSQQGAIRGYTF.

J is TRBJ1-5 and V is TRBV7-2; D gene unclear. Germline V gene lookup returns CDR1 SGHTA and CDR2 FQGNSA. CDR3 size: 13 residues. Trimming took off 3 bases at V and 7 bases at J, with 10 bases between the two ends. The CDR3 region is CASSFEVRQPQHF. CDR3 nucleotide sequence: TGTGCCAGCAGCTTCGAGGTGAGGCAGCCCCAGCATTTT.

Of note for this clone: Other nucleotide sequences in the sample specify the same CDR3. This chain links TRBV2 with TRBJ2-3, with D possibly TRBD1 on 5 matching bases. CDR3 length: 14 amino acids. CDR1 SNHLY and CDR2 FYNNEI come from the germline V gene. V was shortened by 1 base and J by 0 bases, with 5 bases between the two germline ends. CDR3 DNA: TGTGCCAGCAGTGAAGGGGGCAGCACAGATACGCAGTATTTT. Translating gives CASSEGGSTDTQYF. Full variable domain (rest looked up from reference TRBV2 and TRBJ2-3): EPEVTQTPSHQVTQMGQEVILRCVPISNHLYFYWYRQILGQKVEFLVSFYNNEISEKSEIFDDQFSVERPDGSNFTLKIRSTKLEDSAMYFCASSEGGSTDTQYFGPGTRLTVL.

The CDR3 DNA sequence: TGTGCCAGCAGTGTTCGACCGGGACAGGGGTATCAGCCCCAGCATTTT. Translating gives CASSVRPGQGYQPQHF. The chain carries TRBV6-1 and TRBJ1-5; 10 positions match TRBD1. Germline V gene data show CDR1 as MNHNS and CDR2 as SASEGT. The CDR3 is 16 amino acids. V lost 4 bases to trimming and J lost 5 bases; unmatched junction nucleotides: 8.

This chain connects TRBV27 to TRBJ2-7; the match to TRBD2 covers 16 bases. Looked up from germline, CDR1 is MNHEY and CDR2 is SMNVEV (reference sequence). Unmatched junction bases numbered 10, after V lost 3 bases and J lost 5 bases. The CDR3 contains 18 residues. The CDR3 sequence is CASSFAPGLAGGFHEQYF. The CDR3 DNA follows: TGTGCCAGCAGTTTTGCCCCGGGACTAGCGGGAGGGTTCCACGAGCAGTACTTC.

V and J are TRBV30 and TRBJ2-7; unclear D gene. The CDR3 is made up of 11 amino acids. V gave up 1 base and J gave up 6 bases, with 7 bases separating them. Germline-derived CDR1 and CDR2 are GTSNPN and SVGIG (reference sequence). This chain's CDR3 is CAWSARFEQYF. CDR3 coding DNA: TGTGCCTGGAGTGCTAGGTTCGAGCAGTACTTC.

The CDR3 protein is CAITGTGVGEAFF. The CDR3 coding sequence is TGTGCCATAACCGGGACAGGGGTTGGGGAAGCTTTCTTT. This chain links TRBV2 with TRBJ1-1; the match to TRBD1 covers 10 bases. The CDR3 has 13 amino acids. Trimming removed 10 bases from V and 8 bases from J; junction bases left unmatched: 10. CDR1 and CDR2 from the germline V gene are SNHLY and FYNNEI.